This T cell receptor (beta chain) was captured by sequencing in a study of early stage breast cancer tumors. Study-wide findings and caveats: Enriched TCRB sequences shared across patients were mostly commonly generated sequences.

A word on this clone: Antigen: not known.

Each sample had two DNA replicates, 0.5 ug blood or roughly 1.4 ug tissue. TCRdb keeps only in-frame clones here, not all; method: immunoSEQ multiplex PCR. The sample lists more than 7,500 clones, about two thirds occurring once. Germline assignment: CDR1 LGHNA and CDR2 YNFKEQ. V shed 6 bases, J shed 5 bases, and the junction held 5 bases outside the gene matches. This CDR3 is 16 amino acids long. The clonotype comes from a person in their sixties with breast cancer. The chain combines TRBV4-2 with TRBJ2-2; TRBD2 matches 14 bases. Material: normal breast tissue next to the tumor. This chain's CDR3 is CASSGGTSGSTGELFF. The DNA for the CDR3 is TGTGCCAGCAGTGGGGGGACTAGCGGGAGTACCGGGGAGCTGTTTTTT.